What follows are 21 T cell receptor beta chains derived from one specimen sequenced in a study of T cell responses to AZD1222 COVID-19 vaccine. The repertoire was sequenced with immunoSEQ multiplex PCR; TCRdb's copy has only in-frame clones and lacks some. The table records tens of thousands of clones, about 83% of them present only once. The source was peripheral blood, collected 28 days after the second dose of the MenACWY control vaccine. These receptors all stem from an adult who received the MenACWY meningococcal vaccine as a control.

This clone is a singleton in its sample. This chain links TRBV7-2 with TRBJ1-5; D not certain. CDR1 is SGHTA, CDR2 FQGNSA, per germline. CDR3 length: 15 amino acids. Trimming removed 5 bases at V and 5 bases at J, with 16 bases between. The CDR3 here is CASSLDGVADQPQHF. For the CDR3, the DNA is TGTGCCAGCAGCCTGGACGGGGTAGCGGATCAGCCCCAGCATTTT.

This clone was observed a handful of times. The chain links TRBV7-9 to TRBJ2-2; TRBD2 is a possible D gene (6 bases). Germline V lookup: CDR1 SEHNR, CDR2 FQNEAQ (reference sequence). The CDR3 is 14 residues long. Trimming left V 4 bases short and J 3 bases short, with 9 bases between. The CDR3 coding sequence is TGTGCCAGCAGCTCCGGGGGAGACACCGGGGAGCTGTTTTTT. Amino acid sequence: CASSSGGDTGELFF.

V gene TRBV2 combines with J gene TRBJ2-7, with TRBD1 identical over 9 bases. The CDR3 spans 14 residues. The V and J ends lost 7 bases and 3 bases, in that order; junction bases with no gene match: 7. Per germline, CDR1 SNHLY and CDR2 FYNNEI. The CDR3 loop reads CASKTRTGDYEQYF. The CDR3 DNA sequence: TGTGCCAGCAAGACCAGGACAGGGGACTACGAGCAGTACTTC.

The V call is TRBV12-3 or TRBV12-4, the J call TRBJ1-5; no reliable D call. The CDR3 length is 13 residues. The V end was cut by 0 bases, the J end by 2 bases, with 2 bases between. CDR3 amino acids: CASSLAGNQPQHF. DNA for the CDR3: TGTGCCAGCAGTTTAGCGGGCAATCAGCCCCAGCATTTT.

Concerning this clone itself: Germline is not matched at one junction end, which may reflect a read error. The chain employs TRBV28 and TRBJ1-2; a possible D gene is TRBD1 (6 bases). CDR1 and CDR2 from the germline V gene are MDHEN and SYDVKM. The CDR3 has 14 residues. In DNA, the CDR3 is TGTGCCAGCAGCCGCGCGGGGGGCAGGTGGGGCTCCACCTTC. This gives the protein CASSRAGGRWGSTF.

A few counts support this clone. V is TRBV15 and J is TRBJ1-6; unclear D gene. Germline CDR1 is LNHNV and CDR2 is YYDKDF (reference sequence). V lost 5 bases and J 9 bases, leaving 11 bases between the germline ends. This CDR3 has 13 amino acids. The CDR3 coding sequence is TGTGCCACCAGCCAGGACTTACTTTCACCCCTCCACTTT. As protein: CATSQDLLSPLHF.

Note on this clone: A much bigger clone sits one base away, suggesting this may be a read error. The V and J genes are TRBV11-3 and TRBJ1-1; D not certain. The CDR3 is made up of 13 amino acids. Trimming left V 1 base short and J 1 base short, with 4 bases between. Germline V lookup: CDR1 SGHNT, CDR2 YENEEA. The CDR3 loop reads CASSLGTNTEAFF. The CDR3, as DNA: TGTGCCAGCAGCTTAGGGACGAACACTGAAGCTTTCTTT.

In this sample, this clone turned up once. V and J are TRBV10-3 and TRBJ2-5, with 8 bases matching TRBD2. The CDR3 covers 16 residues. V dropped 3 bases and J dropped 2; count of bases not matched to a gene: 8. Germline values: CDR1 ENHRY, CDR2 SYGVKD. CDR3 loop: CAISDSGGPSQETQYF. CDR3 DNA: TGTGCCATCAGTGACTCGGGAGGGCCTAGTCAAGAGACCCAGTACTTC.

J is TRBJ1-1 and V is TRBV19, with D unresolved. V was cut by 3 bases and J by 2 bases, with 7 bases left in between. This CDR3 spans 13 amino acids. Germline assignment: CDR1 LNHDA and CDR2 SQIVND (reference sequence). CDR3 nucleotide sequence: TGTGCCAGTAGTATTACAAGCAACACTGAAGCTTTCTTT. Amino acids: CASSITSNTEAFF.

The chain has TRBV28 and TRBJ1-4, with D perhaps TRBD1 (5 bases). CDR3 size: 14 residues. The germline CDR1 and CDR2 sequences are MDHEN and SYDVKM. V was pared by 6 bases and J by 1 base, with 9 bases between. This CDR3 is CASSYRLTNEKLFF. The CDR3 DNA reads as TGTGCCAGCAGCTACAGGTTAACTAATGAAAAACTGTTTTTT.

The CDR3 spells CASRAGTPEGKNIQYF. The CDR3 nucleotides read TGTGCCTCCAGAGCGGGGACTCCCGAGGGCAAAAACATTCAGTACTTC. This sequence joins TRBV28 and TRBJ2-4; 7 bases agree with TRBD2. The CDR3 spans 16 residues. The V gene's germline CDR1 is MDHEN and CDR2 SYDVKM. Germline trimming cut 11 bases from V and 3 bases from J; bases unmatched to any gene: 16.

This chain uses TRBV5-1 with TRBJ2-1, with TRBD2 as a possible D gene (6 bases). Germline loops: CDR1 SGHRS, CDR2 YFSETQ. Trimming took off 2 bases at V and 1 base at J, with 13 bases between the two ends. There are 16 residues in the CDR3. The CDR3 sequence: CASSLGGSRSYNEQFF. The CDR3 nucleotides are TGCGCCAGCAGCTTAGGAGGGTCGAGGTCCTACAATGAGCAGTTCTTC.

The chain combines TRBV7-2 with TRBJ1-5; D gene unclear. Per the germline V gene, CDR1 is SGHTA and CDR2 is FQGNSA. Trimming stripped 0 bases from V and 5 bases from J, with 11 bases between. The CDR3 length is 15 residues. In DNA form, the CDR3 reads TGTGCCAGCAGCTTAGCGACGGGGTTACATCAGCCCCAGCATTTT. Translated, it gives CASSLATGLHQPQHF.

This chain connects TRBV2 to TRBJ2-7; 7 bases are shared with TRBD1. With 8 bases clipped from V and 3 bases from J, the junction kept 10 bases outside the gene matches. CDR1 is SNHLY and CDR2 is FYNNEI in the germline V gene. The CDR3 has 14 amino acids. The CDR3 DNA sequence: TGTGCCAGCGGGGCGGAGACAGGGATCTACGAGCAGTACTTC. This encodes CASGAETGIYEQYF. Filled out from reference TRBV2 and TRBJ2-7, the complete variable domain reads EPEVTQTPSHQVTQMGQEVILRCVPISNHLYFYWYRQILGQKVEFLVSFYNNEISEKSEIFDDQFSVERPDGSNFTLKIRSTKLEDSAMYFCASGAETGIYEQYFGPGTRLTVT.

This clone was found a few times. The chain is built from TRBV3-1 (or the pseudogene TRBV3-2) and TRBJ2-2; the D is unclear. CDR1 is LGHDT, CDR2 YNNKEL, per germline (reference sequence). This CDR3 contains 16 residues. With 5 bases removed from V and 4 bases from J, the gap between germline ends came to 17 bases. The CDR3 sequence is CASSSRLGRSTGELFF. CDR3 DNA sequence: TGTGCCAGCAGCTCCCGCTTAGGGCGGAGCACCGGGGAGCTGTTTTTT.

This clone occurred once. The CDR3, as DNA: TGTGCCAGCACCGACCTGACAGGGAACCAGCCCCAGCATTTT. It is translated as CASTDLTGNQPQHF. J is TRBJ1-5 and V is TRBV6-6; 7 bases agree with TRBD1. The CDR3 runs to 14 residues. With 7 bases clipped from V and 7 bases from J, the junction kept 10 bases outside the gene matches. Germline V CDR1 and CDR2: MNHNY, SVGAGI (reference sequence).

The chain combines TRBV28 with TRBJ2-4, with D maybe TRBD2 (5 bases). The CDR3 runs to 14 residues. The V end was cut by 4 bases, the J end by 0 bases, with 7 bases between. CDR1 and CDR2 (germline): MDHEN, SYDVKM. The chain's CDR3 is CASSSGIAKNIQYF. The DNA for the CDR3 is TGTGCCAGCAGTTCGGGAATAGCCAAAAACATTCAGTACTTC. Full variable domain (rest looked up from reference TRBV28 and TRBJ2-4): DVKVTQSSRYLVKRTGEKVFLECVQDMDHENMFWYRQDPGLGLRLIYFSYDVKMKEKGDIPEGYSVSREKKERFSLILESASTNQTSMYLCASSSGIAKNIQYFGAGTRLSVL.

This rearrangement joins TRBV27 to TRBJ1-5; possible D gene TRBD1, 6 bases. Germline loops: CDR1 MNHEY, CDR2 SMNVEV (reference sequence). Deletions cut 5 bases from V and 7 bases from J, with 18 bases between. This CDR3 contains 15 residues. The CDR3 region has the DNA TGTGCCAGCAGTCAAAGGGGGGCCCTGGGACAGCCCCAGCATTTT. As protein: CASSQRGALGQPQHF.

In its sample, this clone was seen once. The V call is TRBV5-1, the J call TRBJ1-1; D call uncertain. The CDR3 length is 14 residues. Trimming shortened V by 2 bases and J by 0 bases, and 8 bases separated the two germline ends. Germline CDR1 is SGHRS and CDR2 is YFSETQ. The CDR3 coding sequence is TGCGCCAGCAGCTTCGCAGACGTGAACACTGAAGCTTTCTTT. This encodes CASSFADVNTEAFF.

With regard to this clone: Germline and junction disagree at one end, which may indicate a read error. The V gene is TRBV15, the J gene TRBJ2-4; D possibly corresponds to TRBD2 (6 bases). The CDR3 is made up of 13 amino acids. Germline lookup yields CDR1 LNHNV and CDR2 YYDKDF (reference sequence). CDR3 sequence reads: CATSRDLGTGGNF. In DNA, the CDR3 is TGTGCCACCAGCAGAGATTTAGGGACCGGAGGGAACTTC. Full variable domain (remainder filled in from reference TRBV15 and TRBJ2-4): DAMVIQNPRYQVTQFGKPVTLSCSQTLNHNVMYWYQQKSSQAPKLLFHYYDKDFNNEADTPDNFQSRRPNTSFCFLDIRSPGLGDTAMYLCATSRDLGTGGNFGAGTRLSVL.

The chain is built from TRBV28 and TRBJ1-2, with D perhaps TRBD1 (5 bases). The CDR3 runs 14 residues. CDR1 MDHEN and CDR2 SYDVKM come from the germline V gene. The V end lost 4 bases, the J end lost 4 bases, and 13 bases lay between the germline ends. CDR3 sequence: CASSYPSGGYGYTF. Written as DNA, the CDR3 is TGTGCCAGCAGTTATCCGTCGGGGGGCTATGGCTACACCTTC.